The 23 T cell receptor beta chains given below trace back to one sample, sequenced in a study of T-cell reconstitution after alpha-beta-depleted transplantation in children. Unique molecular identifiers were used in preparing the TCRbeta library. TCRdb re-derived calls from the PCR reads in MiXCR, one entry per CDR3 protein. The data show 450,000 to 550,000 distinct CDR3 sequences, approximately 10% seen once. The material sequenced was PBMCs, mostly from graft donor cells, taken 180 days after TCRalphabeta/CD19-depleted stem cell transplant. These receptor sequences come from a female patient younger than 10 who had a stem cell transplant for aplastic anemia, so the T cells may come from the graft donor.

This clonotype has a handful of counts. This sequence joins TRBV7-2 and TRBJ2-4; TRBD2 might be the D (6 bases). Germline CDR1 SGHTA, CDR2 FQGNSA. The CDR3 has 16 amino acids. Trimming took 6 bases from V and 0 from J, leaving 15 bases between them. DNA for the CDR3: TGTGCCAGCAGTTACTCGGCGGGAATAGCCAAAAACATTCAGTACTTC. Its translation is CASSYSAGIAKNIQYF.

A few counts support this clonotype. The rearrangement joins TRBV7-2 to TRBJ2-7; D is perhaps TRBD1 or TRBD2 (5 bases each). Deletions cut 7 bases from V and 0 bases from J, with 13 bases between. CDR1 and CDR2 (germline): SGHTA, FQGNSA. The CDR3 has 14 residues. The CDR3 region is CASTTTGTSYEQYF. CDR3 sequence (DNA): TGTGCCAGCACCACAACCGGGACCTCCTACGAGCAGTACTTC. Together with reference TRBV7-2 and TRBJ2-7, the CDR3 gives the full variable domain: GAGVSQSPSNKVTEKGKDVELRCDPISGHTALYWYRQSLGQGLEFLIYFQGNSAPDKSGLPSDRFSAERTGGSVSTLTIQRTQQEDSAVYLCASTTTGTSYEQYFGPGTRLTVT.

The chain employs TRBV5-6 and TRBJ2-1; D unclear. V lost 0 bases and J lost 2, with 12 bases in between. CDR1 is SGHDT and CDR2 is YYEEEE in the germline V gene. CDR3 length: 16 amino acids. CDR3 loop: CASSLDRLATYNEQFF. CDR3 bases: TGTGCCAGCAGCTTGGATAGACTCGCCACCTACAATGAGCAGTTCTTC.

A few counts support this clonotype. The chain employs TRBV18 and TRBJ2-7; TRBD2 is a possible D gene (5 bases). Germline CDR1 and CDR2: KGHSH and LQKENI. V gave up 0 bases and J gave up 2 bases, with 8 bases separating them. The CDR3 extends over 14 amino acids. DNA for the CDR3: TGTGCCAGCTCACCACCGGACTCCCCCTACGAGCAGTACTTC. Its translation: CASSPPDSPYEQYF.

In its sample, this clonotype was seen a few times. The rearrangement joins TRBV7-2 to TRBJ2-7; 9 bases are a match to TRBD2. CDR3 size: 14 residues. Germline CDR1 reads SGHTA; CDR2 reads FQGNSA. The V and J ends lost 3 bases and 7 bases, in that order; junction bases with no gene match: 7. The CDR3 DNA follows: TGTGCCAGCAGCTTCGGGCGGGAGGGCAGGGAGCAGTACTTC. This sequence encodes CASSFGREGREQYF.

This clonotype showed up many times. This chain uses TRBV20-1 with TRBJ2-7, with TRBD2 matching over 9 bases. Germline assignment: CDR1 DFQATT and CDR2 SNEGSKA (reference sequence). This CDR3 is 15 amino acids long. V shed 5 bases and J 5 bases; nucleotides not matched to a gene: 13. CDR3 amino acids: CSAERFGTSRNEQYF. CDR3 DNA: TGCAGTGCTGAGAGGTTCGGGACTAGCAGAAACGAGCAGTACTTC.

This clonotype was observed a handful of times. This rearrangement joins TRBV12-3 or TRBV12-4 to TRBJ2-5, with 10 bases fitting TRBD1. Trimming took 3 bases from V and 3 from J; bases not matched to a gene: 7. The CDR3 is 16 residues long. The CDR3 nucleotides are TGTGCCAGCAGTTTTTCCCGGGACAGGGGAGAAGAGACCCAGTACTTC. Its translation: CASSFSRDRGEETQYF.

V gene TRBV7-2 combines with J gene TRBJ2-3; unclear D gene. There are 14 residues in the CDR3. Germline CDR1 reads SGHTA; CDR2 reads FQGNSA. The V gene lost 1 base and the J gene lost 2 bases, with 7 bases spanning the gap. The chain's CDR3 is CASSLDSPTDTQYF. In nucleotides, the CDR3 is TGTGCCAGCAGCTTAGACAGCCCCACAGATACGCAGTATTTT.

This clonotype was observed a handful of times. The chain joins TRBV24-1 to TRBJ1-2, with a possible D match to TRBD1 (6 bases). Germline V gene sequence: CDR1 KGHDR, CDR2 SFDVKD. This CDR3 is built from 16 residues. Trimming removed 0 bases from V and 4 bases from J, with 14 bases in between. The chain's CDR3 is CATSDLRSGVGYGYTF. CDR3 nucleotide sequence: TGTGCCACCAGTGATTTGCGATCAGGGGTTGGCTATGGCTACACCTTC.

The chain couples TRBV6-1 to TRBJ1-5; 8 nucleotides align to TRBD1. The CDR3 loop spans 15 amino acids. The V gene's germline CDR1 is MNHNS and CDR2 SASEGT. V dropped 6 bases and J dropped 4; count of bases not matched to a gene: 8. CDR3 in amino acids: CASRPPGQENQPQHF. In DNA form, the CDR3 reads TGTGCCAGCAGGCCACCGGGACAGGAGAATCAGCCCCAGCATTTT.

As to this clonotype: The CDR3 does not close with the conserved phenylalanine or tryptophan, likely indicating a read error. CDR3 residues: CASSPGGRANVLTL. CDR3 in DNA: TGTGCCAGCAGCCCAGGGGGCAGGGCCAACGTCCTGACTTTG. V usage is TRBV6-1 and J usage is TRBJ2-6; 8 positions agree with TRBD1. The germline CDR1 and CDR2 sequences are MNHNS and SASEGT. V shed 6 bases, J shed 5 bases, and the junction held 3 bases outside the gene matches. This CDR3 is built from 14 residues.

This clonotype was recorded at least ten times. The CDR3 region has the DNA TGTGCCAGCAGTTTGAAGTTAGGAGATACGCAGTATTTT. It specifies CASSLKLGDTQYF. This rearrangement joins TRBV12-3 or TRBV12-4 to TRBJ2-3; no reliable D call. The germline V and J ends were trimmed by 3 bases and 5 bases, with 9 bases remaining between them. The CDR3 has 13 amino acids.

In its sample, this clonotype was seen many times. The chain recombines TRBV10-3 with TRBJ2-1, with TRBD2 as a possible D gene (7 bases). The V end lost 6 bases, the J end lost 0 bases, and 15 bases lay between the germline ends. Germline V gene lookup returns CDR1 ENHRY and CDR2 SYGVKD. There are 16 residues in the CDR3. CDR3 DNA: TGTGCCATCAGGGGGGGGCGGGAAAGCTCCTACAATGAGCAGTTCTTC. Translating gives CAIRGGRESSYNEQFF.

This clonotype was seen a few times. V and J are TRBV5-6 and TRBJ1-2; TRBD1 aligns across 9 bases. Trimming removed 8 bases from V and 7 bases from J; junction bases left unmatched: 6. This CDR3 has 12 residues. The V gene's germline CDR1 is SGHDT and CDR2 YYEEEE. The chain's CDR3 is CASIQGAGGYTF. For the CDR3, the DNA is TGTGCCAGTATACAGGGGGCCGGTGGCTACACCTTC.

The V and J genes are TRBV4-2 and TRBJ2-5; 9 bases are shared with TRBD1. Germline-derived CDR1 and CDR2 are LGHNA and YNFKEQ. This CDR3 region has 16 residues. Losses at the gene ends were 0 bases for V and 4 bases for J; bases not matched to a gene: 6. In nucleotides, the CDR3 is TGTGCCAGCAGCCAAGATCGGGGGACAGGGACAGAGACCCAGTACTTC. Translated: CASSQDRGTGTETQYF.

This chain links TRBV7-3 with TRBJ2-7, with D perhaps being TRBD1 or TRBD2 (6 bases each). The CDR3 contains 15 residues. The ends were cut back, 7 bases at V and 0 bases at J, with 16 bases in the middle. CDR1 and CDR2 (germline): SGHTA, FQGTGA. The CDR3 nucleotides read TGTGCCAGCACCCGAAGGGGGGCCAGCTCCTACGAGCAGTACTTC. Translation: CASTRRGASSYEQYF.

The chain links TRBV12-3 or TRBV12-4 to TRBJ2-3; TRBD1 might be the D (5 bases). The V gene lost 3 bases and the J gene lost 2 bases, with 9 bases spanning the gap. The CDR3 has 14 amino acids. CDR3 region: CASSFRTYTDTQYF. In DNA form, the CDR3 reads TGTGCCAGCAGTTTTAGGACATACACAGATACGCAGTATTTT.

The gene calls are TRBV7-3 and TRBJ2-3, with 8 nucleotides matching TRBD2. The CDR3 loop spans 15 amino acids. Trimming removed 3 bases from V and 3 bases from J; junction bases left unmatched: 5. Germline lookup yields CDR1 SGHTA and CDR2 FQGTGA. The CDR3 DNA reads as TGTGCCAGCAGCTTTAGCGGGGCTGCGACAGATACGCAGTATTTT. Protein: CASSFSGAATDTQYF.

The chain combines TRBV19 with TRBJ2-3; D is unresolved. CDR3 size: 14 residues. Germline lookup yields CDR1 LNHDA and CDR2 SQIVND (reference sequence). Trimming stripped 5 bases from V and 4 bases from J, with 13 bases between. The CDR3 reads CASSRPRSSDTQYF. In DNA form, the CDR3 reads TGTGCCAGTAGTCGGCCCCGGAGCTCAGATACGCAGTATTTT.

This chain joins TRBV18 and TRBJ1-5; possible D gene TRBD1, 5 bases. Trimming stripped 9 bases from V and 4 bases from J, with 13 bases between. From germline, CDR1 is KGHSH and CDR2 LQKENI. The CDR3 length is 13 residues. The CDR3: CASRDSQNQPQHF. The CDR3 coding sequence is TGTGCCAGTCGCGACAGCCAGAATCAGCCCCAGCATTTT.

This clonotype came up a few times. This chain joins TRBV7-9 and TRBJ2-7; TRBD1 might be the D (5 bases). This CDR3 contains 15 residues. Germline V gene sequence: CDR1 SEHNR, CDR2 FQNEAQ (reference sequence). V lost 0 bases, J lost 5 bases, and 14 bases lay in between. CDR3 loop: CASSLAQGDLNEQYF. In DNA, the CDR3 is TGTGCCAGCAGCTTAGCGCAAGGGGATCTCAACGAGCAGTACTTC. Complete variable domain (other parts from reference TRBV7-9 and TRBJ2-7): DTGVSQNPRHKITKRGQNVTFRCDPISEHNRLYWYRQTLGQGPEFLTYFQNEAQLEKSRLLSDRFSAERPKGSFSTLEIQRTEQGDSAMYLCASSLAQGDLNEQYFGPGTRLTVT.

This clonotype was counted only a few times. The chain employs TRBV6-5 and TRBJ2-1; 13 nucleotides match TRBD2. V lost 2 bases, J lost 6 bases, and 4 bases stayed unmatched. Germline V gene lookup returns CDR1 MNHEY and CDR2 SVGAGI. CDR3 size: 16 residues. The CDR3 reads CASSYTWTSGGNEQFF. Written as DNA, the CDR3 is TGTGCCAGCAGTTACACCTGGACTAGCGGGGGCAATGAGCAGTTCTTC.

The chain links TRBV20-1 to TRBJ2-5, with 12 positions matching TRBD2. The CDR3 has 15 residues. CDR1 is DFQATT and CDR2 is SNEGSKA in the germline V gene (reference sequence). Trimming at V came to 6 bases and at J to 0 bases, leaving 5 bases not matched to a gene. The CDR3 DNA follows: TGCAGTGCCGGACTAGCGGGGCCGTACCAAGAGACCCAGTACTTC. It yields the protein CSAGLAGPYQETQYF.